The source of this TCR beta chain is a study of graft-versus-host responses after intestinal transplantation. Data came from immunoSEQ multiplex PCR; TCRdb stores just in-frame clones and leaves some out. Among approximately 81,000 clones listed, around 87% were seen once. As to this clone: Its antigen is not known.

Germline V lookup: CDR1 MNHEY, CDR2 SMNVEV (reference sequence). This CDR3 has 16 amino acids. V lost 6 bases to trimming and J lost 7 bases; unmatched junction nucleotides: 16. This TCR was sampled from a human donor who was the organ donor for an intestinal transplant. Sample: unstimulated CD8+ T cells sorted from spleen or lymph node cells, taken before transplant. V gene TRBV27 combines with J gene TRBJ2-3; 7 bases fit TRBD2. The CDR3 region is CASSPRDYPEFYTQYF. CDR3 bases: TGTGCCAGCAGCCCGAGGGACTACCCGGAATTCTATACGCAGTATTTT.